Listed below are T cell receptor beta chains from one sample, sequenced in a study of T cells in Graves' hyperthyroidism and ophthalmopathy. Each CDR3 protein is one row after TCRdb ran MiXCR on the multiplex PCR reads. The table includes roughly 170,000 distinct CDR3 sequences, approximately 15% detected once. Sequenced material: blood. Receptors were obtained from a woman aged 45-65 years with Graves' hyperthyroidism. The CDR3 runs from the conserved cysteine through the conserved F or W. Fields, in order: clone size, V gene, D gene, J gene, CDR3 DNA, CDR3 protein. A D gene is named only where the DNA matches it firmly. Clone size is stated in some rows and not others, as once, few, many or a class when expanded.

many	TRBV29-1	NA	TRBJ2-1	TGCAGCGTTGGGGAGAGTGTGGTCAATGAGCAGTTCTTC	CSVGESVVNEQFF
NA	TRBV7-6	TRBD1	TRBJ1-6	TGTGCCAGCAGCCCGGCAGGGGGGTTTAATTCACCCCTCCACTTT	CASSPAGGFNSPLHF
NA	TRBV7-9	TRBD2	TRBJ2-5	TGTGCCAGCAGCTTGTCGGCGGGGGGCAACCAAGAGACCCAGTACTTC	CASSLSAGGNQETQYF
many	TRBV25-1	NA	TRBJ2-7	TGTGCCAGCAGTAAAACAGGCTACGAGCAGTACTTC	CASSKTGYEQYF
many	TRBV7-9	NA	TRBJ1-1	TGTGCCAGCAGCTTAGGGCGACTGGGGGACACTGAAGCTTTCTTT	CASSLGRLGDTEAFF
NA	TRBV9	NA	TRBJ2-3	TGTGCCAGCAGCGTAGAGGATCTAGCCGGAGATACGCAGTATTTT	CASSVEDLAGDTQYF
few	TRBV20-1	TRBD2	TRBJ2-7	TGCAGTGGACTAGCGGGTCCAACCTACGAGCAGTACTTC	CSGLAGPTYEQYF
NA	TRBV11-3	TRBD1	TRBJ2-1	TGTGCCAGCAGCTTGGACAGGGGGGCCAATGAGCAGTTCTTC	CASSLDRGANEQFF
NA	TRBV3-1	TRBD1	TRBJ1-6	TGTGCCAGCAGCCAGTCCCAGGGGGCAAGGAATTCACCCCTCCACTTT	CASSQSQGARNSPLHF
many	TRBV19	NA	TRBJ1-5	TGTGCCAGTAGTATACGGGGGCAAGGTAGTCAGCCCCAGCATTTT	CASSIRGQGSQPQHF
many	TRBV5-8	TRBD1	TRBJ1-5	TGTGCCAGCAGATCACGACAGGGCCACAATCAGCCCCAGCATTTT	CASRSRQGHNQPQHF
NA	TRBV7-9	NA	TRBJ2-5	TGTGCCAGCAGCGCCAAGGAAGAATTACAAGAGACCCAGTACTTC	CASSAKEELQETQYF
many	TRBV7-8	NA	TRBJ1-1	TGTGCCAGCAGCTTAATTGGGGGAACGAACACTGAAGCTTTCTTT	CASSLIGGTNTEAFF
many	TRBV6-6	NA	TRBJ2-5	TGTGCCAGCAGTTACTATGGGGGGGGGCAGAAGACCCAGTACTTC	CASSYYGGGQKTQYF
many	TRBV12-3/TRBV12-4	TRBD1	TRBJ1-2	TGTGCCAGCAGTTCCCCCCGACAGGGCTATGGCTACACCTTC	CASSSPRQGYGYTF
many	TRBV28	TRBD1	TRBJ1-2	TGTGCCAGCAAGGGGCTAGGGGGCGGACGAATCTCCCAATATGGCTACACCTTC	CASKGLGGGRISQYGYTF
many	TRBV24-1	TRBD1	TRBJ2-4	TGTGCCACCAGTGACCTGACAGGGGGTAAAAACATTCAGTACTTC	CATSDLTGGKNIQYF
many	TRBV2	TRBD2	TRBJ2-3	TGTGCCACCCAGGGCCGGACTAGCATTGCAGATACGCAGTATTTT	CATQGRTSIADTQYF
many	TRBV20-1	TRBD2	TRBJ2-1	TGCAGTGCTAGAGATAGCGGGGGGGCTTTGAGTGAGCAGTTCTTC	CSARDSGGALSEQFF
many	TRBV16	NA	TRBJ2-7	TGTGCCAGCAGCCAATCTGGACTCGAGTACGAGCAGTACTTC	CASSQSGLEYEQYF
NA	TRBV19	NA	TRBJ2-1	TGTGCCAGTAGTTTCGACAGCTACAGTGAGCAGTTCTTC	CASSFDSYSEQFF
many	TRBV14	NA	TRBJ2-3	TGTGCCAGCAGCCAAGATGGGGCGGGACTCGGGGCCACTACGCAGTATTTT	CASSQDGAGLGATTQYF
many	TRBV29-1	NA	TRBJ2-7	TGCAGCGTTGTGGGCGGTCGGAGCGAGCAGTACTTC	CSVVGGRSEQYF
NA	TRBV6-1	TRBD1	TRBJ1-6	TGTGCCAGCAGGGAGACAGGGGGCGCATCCAATTCACCCCTCCACTTT	CASRETGGASNSPLHF
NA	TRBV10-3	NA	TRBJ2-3	TGTGCCATCAGTGGTTCAGTGGCAGATACGCAGTATTTT	CAISGSVADTQYF
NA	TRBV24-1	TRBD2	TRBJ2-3	TGTGCCACCAGTGATTTTACTAGCGCAACCACAGATACGCAGTATTTT	CATSDFTSATTDTQYF
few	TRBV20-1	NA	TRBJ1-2	TGCAGTGCTAGTCGGGAAAGTCGCGGCTATGGCTACACCTTC	CSASRESRGYGYTF
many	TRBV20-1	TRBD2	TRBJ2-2	TGCAGTGCTAGGACGGGGGGGCGTCCAAGGACCGGGGAGCTGTTTTTT	CSARTGGRPRTGELFF
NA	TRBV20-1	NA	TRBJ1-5	TGCAGTGTCGCTACAGGGAGAAGTGATCGGCCCCAGCATTTT	CSVATGRSDRPQHF
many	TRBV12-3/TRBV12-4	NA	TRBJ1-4	TGTGCCAGCACCCTACACGGAGGGGTAGATGAAAAACTGTTTTTT	CASTLHGGVDEKLFF
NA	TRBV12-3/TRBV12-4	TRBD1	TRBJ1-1	TGTGCCAGCAGATGGACAGGCGAGAACACTGAAGCTTTCTTT	CASRWTGENTEAFF
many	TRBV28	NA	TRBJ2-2	TGTGCCAGCCAACTCGGGGGCGCGAACACCGGGGAGCTGTTTTTT	CASQLGGANTGELFF
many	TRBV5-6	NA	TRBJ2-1	TGTGCCAGCCTCGGGTCAGCTGAGCAGTTCTTC	CASLGSAEQFF
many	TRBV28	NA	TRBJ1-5	TGTGCCAGCAGTTTATTGCCAGTGACTTATAGCAATCAGCCCCAGCATTTT	CASSLLPVTYSNQPQHF
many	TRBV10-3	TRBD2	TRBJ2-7	TGTGCCATCAGTGAGTCACCGGGACTAGCGGGGACTTACGAGCAGTACTTC	CAISESPGLAGTYEQYF
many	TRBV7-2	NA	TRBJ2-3	TGTGCCAGCAGCTTAGGAGGGGGGGACACAGATACGCAGTATTTT	CASSLGGGDTDTQYF
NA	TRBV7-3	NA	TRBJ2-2	TGTGCCAGCAGCTCCCCGCCGAACACCGGGGAGCTGTTTTTT	CASSSPPNTGELFF
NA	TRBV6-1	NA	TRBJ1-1	TGTGCCAGCATCCTAGCGGGGGACACTGAAGCTTTCTTT	CASILAGDTEAFF
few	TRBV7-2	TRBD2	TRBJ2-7	TGTGCCAGCAGCTTAGGGACTAGCGGGGGTTACGAGCAGTACTTC	CASSLGTSGGYEQYF
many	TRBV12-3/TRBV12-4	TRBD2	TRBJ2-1	TGTGCCAGCAGTTTCTTAGGACTAGCGGGGGGGCGGCAGTTCTTC	CASSFLGLAGGRQFF
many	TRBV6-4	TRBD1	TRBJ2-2	TGTGCCAGCAATTCAACAGGGGCGGAAGGAAACACCGGGGAGCTGTTTTTT	CASNSTGAEGNTGELFF
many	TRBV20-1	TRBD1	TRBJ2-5	TGCAGTGCCTTCTCGGGACAGGGTTTGGAGACCCAGTACTTC	CSAFSGQGLETQYF
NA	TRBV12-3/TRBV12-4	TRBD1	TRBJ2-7	TGTGCCAGCAGACACTCTGACAGGGCCTACGAGCAGTACTTC	CASRHSDRAYEQYF
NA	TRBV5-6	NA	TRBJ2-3	TGTGCCAGCACCATTCAGAGCGAGGCTAGCACAGATACGCAGTATTTT	CASTIQSEASTDTQYF
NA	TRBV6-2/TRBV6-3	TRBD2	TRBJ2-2	TGTGCCAGCAGGGTAGCGGGAGCGACCACCGGGGAGCTGTTTTTT	CASRVAGATTGELFF
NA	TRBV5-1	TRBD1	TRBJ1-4	TGCGCCAGCAGCCTTACAGGGGGGAGTGAAAAACTGTTTTTT	CASSLTGGSEKLFF
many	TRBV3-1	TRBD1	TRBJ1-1	TGTGCCAGCAGCCCCTATGGGGACAGGGCACACACTGAAGCTTTCTTT	CASSPYGDRAHTEAFF
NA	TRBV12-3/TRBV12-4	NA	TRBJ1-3	TGTGCCAGCAGTTTCTCGGGATGGGTAGGAAACACCATATATTTT	CASSFSGWVGNTIYF
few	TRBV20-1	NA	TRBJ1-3	TGCAGTGCTAGAGCGCCAGGCGTAGGAAACACCATATATTTT	CSARAPGVGNTIYF
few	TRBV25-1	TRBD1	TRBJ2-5	TGTGCCAGCAGTGTCCGGACAGGCCGAGAGACCCAGTACTTC	CASSVRTGRETQYF
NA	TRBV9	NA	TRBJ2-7	TGTGCCAGCAGCGTAGCCCTTAGGGGCGGCGAGCAGTACTTC	CASSVALRGGEQYF
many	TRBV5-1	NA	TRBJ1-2	TGCGCCAGCAAGGGAGACTCCCGGGTTGTGGGCTACACCTTC	CASKGDSRVVGYTF
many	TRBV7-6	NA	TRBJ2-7	TGTGCCAGCAGCCTTCAGGAGTATAGCCACGAGCAGTACTTC	CASSLQEYSHEQYF
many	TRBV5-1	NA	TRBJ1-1	TGCGCCAGCAGCTCGGGGTCCAACACTGAAGCTTTCTTT	CASSSGSNTEAFF
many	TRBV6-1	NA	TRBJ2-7	TGTGCCAGCTCGGACACCTCCTACGAGCAGTACTTC	CASSDTSYEQYF
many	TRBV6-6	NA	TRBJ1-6	TGTGCCAGCAGTTACGACGGTAGGGGGAATTCACCCCTCCACTTT	CASSYDGRGNSPLHF
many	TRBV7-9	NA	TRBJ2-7	TGTGCCAGCAGCTTAGCACAGGGACCAACCTACGAGCAGTACTTC	CASSLAQGPTYEQYF